A single sample gave rise to the 19 T cell receptor beta chains below, sequenced in a study of cytomegalovirus exposure and HLA in healthy donors (dated 2017 in TCRdb). Libraries were built with the immunoSEQ multiplex PCR assay. A mixture of 60 forward primers for TCR Vbeta segments and 13 reverse primers for TCR Jbeta segments was used in the multiplex PCR. The immuneACCESS repertoire file appears here via TCRdb, limited to in-frame rearrangements. These files lack a portion of the clones; in checked studies, under half of the deficit traces to unresolved V genes, and the cause of the others is not known. The sample table contains 110,000 to 150,000 clones; only one count was recorded for over 60% of them. In total, the top ten clones hold roughly 2% of the sample. The sequencing input was PBMCs. These receptors all come from a man between 35 and 55 years old in good health and CMV-seronegative.

The CDR3 protein is CASSLAVDSAYNEQFF. The DNA of the CDR3 is TGTGCCAGCAGCTTAGCGGTGGACAGCGCCTACAATGAGCAGTTCTTC. V and J are TRBV7-6 and TRBJ2-1; a possible D gene is TRBD1 (6 bases). CDR1 SGHVS and CDR2 FNYEAQ come from the germline V gene. This CDR3 has 16 amino acids. Between the trimmed V and J ends, which lost 0 bases and 2 bases, there was a span of 11 bases.

CDR3 nucleotide sequence: TGTGCCAGCAGTTTAGGCCGCTCCTACGAGCAGTACTTC. This sequence encodes CASSLGRSYEQYF. The chain employs TRBV27 and TRBJ2-7; D ambiguous. V lost 2 bases, J lost 0 bases, and 5 bases lay in between. The CDR3 has 13 residues. CDR1 is MNHEY, CDR2 SMNVEV, per germline (reference sequence).

The chain has TRBV5-5 and TRBJ2-3, with 9 bases identical to TRBD2. Germline-derived CDR1 and CDR2 are SGHKS and YYEKEE (reference sequence). The CDR3 extends over 19 amino acids. The J segment lost 5 bases and the V segment lost 2 bases, leaving 18 bases of the junction unmatched. The CDR3 DNA reads TGTGCCAGCAGCTTTCTAAGTAGCGGGGGCATTGGGATTGGAGATACGCAGTATTTT. Amino acids: CASSFLSSGGIGIGDTQYF.

The rearrangement joins TRBV5-1 to TRBJ1-1; 9 bases match TRBD1. The V segment lost 5 bases and the J segment 5 bases; nucleotides outside the gene matches: 7. CDR1 is SGHRS, CDR2 YFSETQ, per germline. This CDR3 region has 14 residues. CDR3 region: CASRTDRGRTEAFF. The CDR3, as DNA: TGCGCCAGCAGGACGGACAGGGGCCGTACTGAAGCTTTCTTT.

The sample holds one count of this clone. V usage is TRBV28 and J usage is TRBJ1-2, with a weak D call TRBD1 (5 bases). Trimming left V 4 bases short and J 2 bases short, with 11 bases between. CDR1 and CDR2 (germline): MDHEN, SYDVKM. The length of the CDR3 is 14 residues. As DNA, the CDR3 is TGTGCCAGCAGTTCCCCGGGGGTAAACTATGGCTACACCTTC. Its translation: CASSSPGVNYGYTF.

This chain connects TRBV6-1 to TRBJ1-1; 7 bases agree with TRBD1. The CDR3 runs 15 residues. The germline CDR1 and CDR2 sequences are MNHNS and SASEGT. V shed 6 bases, J shed 1 base, and the junction held 8 bases outside the gene matches. CDR3 residues: CASRDPGQKNTEAFF. CDR3 DNA: TGTGCCAGCAGGGACCCGGGACAGAAGAACACTGAAGCTTTCTTT.

The chain's CDR3 is CAWSDGAHQPQHF. The DNA for the CDR3 is TGTGCCTGGAGTGATGGGGCCCATCAGCCCCAGCATTTT. The rearrangement joins TRBV30 to TRBJ1-5; TRBD1 is a possible D gene (5 bases). The CDR3 spans 13 residues. Germline CDR1 and CDR2: GTSNPN and SVGIG (reference sequence). V was shortened by 1 base and J by 5 bases, with 9 bases between the two germline ends.

The chain carries TRBV4-2 and TRBJ1-4, with TRBD1 matching over 7 bases. CDR1 LGHNA and CDR2 YNFKEQ come from the germline V gene. J was trimmed by 2 bases and V by 2 bases; bases with no gene match: 11. The CDR3 sequence is 18 residues long. The chain's CDR3 is CASSQLGQDIFTNEKLFF. The CDR3 DNA sequence: TGTGCCAGCAGCCAACTCGGACAGGATATCTTTACTAATGAAAAACTGTTTTTT.

The chain employs TRBV5-1 and TRBJ1-1, with D perhaps matching TRBD1 (6 bases). The V end was cut by 0 bases, the J end by 1 base, with 13 bases between. CDR1 is SGHRS and CDR2 is YFSETQ in the germline V gene. The CDR3 consists of 16 residues. Here the CDR3 reads CASSLGGTTGNTEAFF. DNA for the CDR3: TGCGCCAGCAGCTTGGGGGGGACAACCGGGAACACTGAAGCTTTCTTT.

This clone was counted once. The rearrangement uses TRBV5-1 and TRBJ1-1; 7 bases are a match to TRBD1. V lost 0 bases, J lost 1 base, and 6 bases stayed unmatched. The CDR3 runs 16 residues. Germline values: CDR1 SGHRS, CDR2 YFSETQ. CDR3 DNA: TGCGCCAGCAGCTTGGGGCCAGGGGGTAGGAACACTGAAGCTTTCTTT. It encodes CASSLGPGGRNTEAFF.

The gene calls are TRBV7-2 and TRBJ1-2; 7 bases fit TRBD1. The CDR3 totals 15 residues. The germline V gene has CDR1 SGHTA and CDR2 FQGNSA. The ends lost 3 bases at V and 0 bases at J; junction bases unmatched: 4. The CDR3 DNA reads TGTGCCAGCAGCTTCGGTGGGACAGCTAACTATGGCTACACCTTC. The encoded protein is CASSFGGTANYGYTF.

The V call is TRBV6-5, the J call TRBJ2-7; 11 nucleotides line up with TRBD2. Trimming removed 4 bases from V and 5 bases from J; junction bases left unmatched: 10. Germline CDR1 MNHEY, CDR2 SVGAGI. The CDR3 length is 16 residues. CDR3 protein: CASSSRLAGGRDEQYF. In DNA, the CDR3 is TGTGCCAGCAGTTCCCGGCTAGCGGGAGGTCGCGACGAGCAGTACTTC.

V usage is TRBV5-1 and J usage is TRBJ1-4; 8 bases align to TRBD1. This CDR3 has 15 residues. Germline loops: CDR1 SGHRS, CDR2 YFSETQ. With V trimmed by 4 bases and J by 5 bases, 7 bases remained unmatched. The CDR3 spells CASSLQTGENEKLFF. CDR3 DNA sequence: TGCGCCAGCAGCCTACAGACAGGGGAGAATGAAAAACTGTTTTTT.

This clone was observed once. This chain uses TRBV9 with TRBJ1-3; TRBD1 might be the D (5 bases). CDR1 and CDR2 (germline): SGDLS, YYNGEE. The CDR3 is made up of 15 amino acids. Trimming removed 3 bases at V and 0 bases at J, with 10 bases between. The CDR3 DNA reads as TGTGCCAGCAGCGCAGACAGTTCCTCTGGAAACACCATATATTTT. Translating gives CASSADSSSGNTIYF.

This chain uses TRBV19 with TRBJ1-5, with D possibly matching TRBD1 (5 bases). Germline assignment: CDR1 LNHDA and CDR2 SQIVND (reference sequence). This CDR3 has 18 amino acids. The V end lost 5 bases, the J end lost 7 bases, and 27 bases lay between the germline ends. This CDR3 is CASSPRNVRAKGVQPQHF. The CDR3, as DNA: TGTGCCAGTAGTCCCCGGAATGTCAGGGCAAAAGGCGTACAGCCCCAGCATTTT.

This sequence joins TRBV30 and TRBJ1-2, with TRBD1 matching 7 bases. CDR1 and CDR2 (germline): GTSNPN, SVGIG (reference sequence). J gave up 4 bases and V 5 bases, and 10 bases lay outside the gene matches. This CDR3 comprises 14 residues. The CDR3 loop reads CAWGSDRAAYGYTF. The DNA for the CDR3 is TGTGCCTGGGGAAGTGACAGGGCTGCCTATGGCTACACCTTC.

The V and J genes are TRBV4-1 and TRBJ2-1; 7 bases line up with TRBD1. V dropped 7 bases and J dropped 4; count of bases not matched to a gene: 7. Germline lookup yields CDR1 MGHRA and CDR2 YSYEKL. The CDR3 runs 14 residues. Here the CDR3 reads CASTTTGLYNEQFF. In nucleotides, the CDR3 is TGCGCCAGCACCACGACAGGGTTATACAATGAGCAGTTCTTC.

In its sample, this clone was seen once. The chain employs TRBV5-3 and TRBJ1-5; D gene uncertain. TRBV5-3 is an ORF; its function is uncertain. CDR3 length equals 9 residues. V lost 7 bases to trimming and J lost 9 bases, with 5 bases between them. The CDR3 nucleotides are TGTGCCAGACCCGGGCCCCAGCATTTT. Its translation is CARPGPQHF.

The chain combines TRBV5-1 with TRBJ2-3; TRBD2 matches 7 bases. Germline V CDR1 and CDR2: SGHRS, YFSETQ. V dropped 0 bases and J dropped 4; count of bases not matched to a gene: 8. The CDR3 has 16 residues. The CDR3 nucleotides read TGCGCCAGCAGCTTGGCGGCGGGAGATGGGGCAGATACGCAGTATTTT. This encodes CASSLAAGDGADTQYF.